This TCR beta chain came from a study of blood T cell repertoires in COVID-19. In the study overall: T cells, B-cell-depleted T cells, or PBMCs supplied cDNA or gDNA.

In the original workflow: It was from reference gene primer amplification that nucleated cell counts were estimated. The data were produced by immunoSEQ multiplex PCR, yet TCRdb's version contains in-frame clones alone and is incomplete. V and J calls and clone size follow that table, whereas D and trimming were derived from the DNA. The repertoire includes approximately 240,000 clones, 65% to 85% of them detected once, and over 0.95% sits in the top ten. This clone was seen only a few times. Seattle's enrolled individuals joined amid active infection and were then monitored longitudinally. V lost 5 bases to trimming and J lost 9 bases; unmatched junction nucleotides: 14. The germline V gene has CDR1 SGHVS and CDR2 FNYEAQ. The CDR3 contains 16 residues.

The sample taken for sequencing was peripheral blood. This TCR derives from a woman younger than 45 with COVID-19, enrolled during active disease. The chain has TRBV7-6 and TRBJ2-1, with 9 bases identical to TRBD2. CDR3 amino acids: CASSPGGAGGPVEQFF. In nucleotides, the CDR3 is TGTGCCAGCAGCCCTGGGGGTGCGGGGGGGCCGGTTGAGCAGTTCTTC. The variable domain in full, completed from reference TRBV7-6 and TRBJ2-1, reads GAGVSQSPRYKVTKRGQDVALRCDPISGHVSLYWYRQALGQGPEFLTYFNYEAQQDKSGLPNDRFSAERPEGSISTLTIQRTEQRDSAMYRCASSPGGAGGPVEQFFGPGTRLTVL.